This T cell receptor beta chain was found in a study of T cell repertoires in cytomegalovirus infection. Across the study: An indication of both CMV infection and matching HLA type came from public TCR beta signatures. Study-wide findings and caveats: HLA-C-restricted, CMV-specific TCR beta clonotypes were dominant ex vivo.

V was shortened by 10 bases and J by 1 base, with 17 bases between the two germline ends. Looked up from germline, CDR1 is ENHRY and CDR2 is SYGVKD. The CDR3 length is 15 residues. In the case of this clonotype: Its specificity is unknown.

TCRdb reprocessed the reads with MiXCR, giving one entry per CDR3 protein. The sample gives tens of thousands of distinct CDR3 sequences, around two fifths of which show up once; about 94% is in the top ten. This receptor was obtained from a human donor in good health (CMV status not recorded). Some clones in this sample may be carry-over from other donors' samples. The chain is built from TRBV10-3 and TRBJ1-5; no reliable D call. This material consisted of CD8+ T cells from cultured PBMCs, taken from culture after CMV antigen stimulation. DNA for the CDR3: TGTGCCAGACCTTTCAGACCTTTCAGCAATCAGCCCCAGCATTTT. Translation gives CARPFRPFSNQPQHF.